Listed here are 23 T cell receptor beta chains from one sample, sequenced in a study. TCRdb processed the 5' RACE reads anew with MiXCR; each CDR3 protein has one entry. Of tens of thousands of distinct CDR3 sequences listed, approximately 27% are singletons. Tregs were sorted as CD4+CD25+CD127-/low cells. The material sequenced was tumor-infiltrating Tregs sorted from the breast tumor. Receptor source: a female donor with breast cancer.

This clonotype was seen repeatedly, ten times or more. The CDR3 here is CASSQLGSRIVTIYF. The CDR3 coding sequence is TGTGCCAGCAGCCAATTAGGGTCCCGGATTGTCACCATATATTTT. The chain uses TRBV4-2 and TRBJ1-3; D gene uncertain. Trimming cost V 2 bases and J 9 bases, with 17 bases left between them. This CDR3 has 15 residues. Looked up from germline, CDR1 is LGHNA and CDR2 is YNFKEQ.

Worth noting for this clonotype: An end of the junction differs from the germline gene, which may be a read error. The chain links TRBV18 to TRBJ1-3; possibly TRBD1 for D (5 bases). The CDR3 spans 17 residues. Germline CDR1 reads KGHSH; CDR2 reads LQKENI. Here the CDR3 reads CASSPPGNGQTGNTISF. The CDR3 nucleotides are TGTGCCAGCTCACCACCCGGCAACGGACAAACTGGAAACACCATATCTTTT.

Remarks on this clonotype: This may be a read error, as it is one base from a much larger clone. V usage is TRBV5-1 and J usage is TRBJ2-3; D call uncertain. Germline lookup yields CDR1 SGHRS and CDR2 YFSETQ. This CDR3 has 14 residues. The CDR3 DNA is TGCGCCAGCGGCTTAGGCAGCCACCAAGATACGCAGTATTTT. Translating gives CASGLGSHQDTQYF.

As concerns this clonotype: A much larger clonotype is one base distant, so this may be a read error. The chain joins TRBV30 to TRBJ1-1; the D is unclear. V was pared by 3 bases and J by 10 bases, with 9 bases between. Germline loops: CDR1 GTSNPN, CDR2 SVGIG (reference sequence). The CDR3 length is 10 residues. CDR3 sequence: CAWRYVRAFF. The CDR3 DNA reads as TGTGCCTGGAGGTATGTTAGAGCTTTCTTT.

This chain uses TRBV7-9 with TRBJ2-7; D tentatively fits TRBD1 or TRBD2 (5 bases each). Germline V CDR1 and CDR2: SEHNR, FQNEAQ (reference sequence). The V end was cut by 0 bases, the J end by 5 bases, with 11 bases between. The length of the CDR3 is 14 residues. CDR3 protein: CASSLAGPPHEQYF. The CDR3 DNA reads TGTGCCAGCAGCTTAGCGGGACCGCCCCACGAGCAGTACTTC.

Only a few counts were recorded for this clonotype. The V call is TRBV4-2, the J call TRBJ2-7, with TRBD1 as a possible D gene (6 bases). CDR3 length: 14 residues. In germline, CDR1 is LGHNA, CDR2 YNFKEQ. V lost 5 bases, J lost 5 bases, and 16 bases lay in between. For the CDR3, the DNA is TGTGCCAGCAGCGAAACACTGGGGGCAGACGAGCAGTACTTC. Translation: CASSETLGADEQYF.

V gene TRBV5-6 combines with J gene TRBJ1-6; 7 bases are a match to TRBD1. Germline V lookup: CDR1 SGHDT, CDR2 YYEEEE. V gave up 1 base and J gave up 10 bases; unmatched junction bases: 5. The CDR3 has 14 residues. The CDR3 DNA is TGTGCCAGCAGCTTGCCAACAGGGGTATCACCCCTCCACTTT. Protein sequence: CASSLPTGVSPLHF.

This clonotype came up a few times. The genes are TRBV13 and TRBJ2-1; tentative D call: TRBD2 (5 bases). The V end was cut by 8 bases, the J end by 4 bases, with 12 bases between. Germline CDR1 and CDR2: PRHDT and FYEKMQ (reference sequence). The CDR3 consists of 13 residues. Written as DNA, the CDR3 is TGTGCCAGCCGAGCGGAGCAGTACAATGAGCAGTTCTTC. Translating it yields CASRAEQYNEQFF.

This clonotype occurred many times. The chain links TRBV7-9 to TRBJ1-5; 9 positions agree with TRBD1. Germline V gives CDR1 SEHNR, CDR2 FQNEAQ (reference sequence). Trimming took 5 bases from V and 4 from J; bases not matched to a gene: 3. There are 14 residues in the CDR3. The CDR3 region has the DNA TGTGCCAGCAGCCCCGGGACAGGGAATCAGCCCCAGCATTTT. Its protein product is CASSPGTGNQPQHF.

Concerning this clonotype itself: Given a much more abundant clone one base away, this may be a read error. This chain joins TRBV6-5 and TRBJ2-5, with TRBD2 identical over 8 bases. Trimming at V came to 10 bases and at J to 2 bases, leaving 12 bases not matched to a gene. The CDR3 runs to 15 residues. The germline gives CDR1 MNHEY, CDR2 SVGAGI. This CDR3 reads CANKFTGTRQETQYF. CDR3 bases: TGTGCCAACAAATTTACCGGGACTAGACAAGAGACCCAGTACTTC.

The chain is built from TRBV30 and TRBJ1-6, with 7 bases that match TRBD1. The ends lost 2 bases at V and 16 bases at J; junction bases unmatched: 2. The CDR3 is 10 amino acids. Germline CDR1 is GTSNPN and CDR2 is SVGIG (reference sequence). CDR3 amino acids: CAWSPGGLHF. CDR3 DNA: TGTGCCTGGAGTCCAGGGGGTCTCCACTTT.

This clonotype came up many times. This rearrangement joins TRBV5-5 to TRBJ2-1, with D uncertain. V was pared by 4 bases and J by 7 bases, with 12 bases between. In germline, CDR1 is SGHKS, CDR2 YYEKEE (reference sequence). The CDR3 contains 13 residues. The CDR3 region is CASSPGYGNEQFF. In DNA form, the CDR3 reads TGTGCCAGCAGCCCCGGGTACGGGAATGAGCAGTTCTTC. The entire variable domain, with the rest obtained from reference TRBV5-5 and TRBJ2-1, is as follows: DAGVTQSPTHLIKTRGQQVTLRCSPISGHKSVSWYQQVLGQGPQFIFQYYEKEERGRGNFPDRFSARQFPNYSSELNVNALLLGDSALYLCASSPGYGNEQFFGPGTRLTVL.

In its sample, this clonotype is medium-sized. The chain recombines TRBV4-2 with TRBJ2-5, with TRBD2 matching over 8 bases. The CDR3 length is 16 residues. Germline V CDR1 and CDR2: LGHNA, YNFKEQ. Losses at the gene ends were 4 bases for V and 1 base for J; bases not matched to a gene: 8. CDR3 amino acids: CASSPRAGAVQETQYF. In DNA form, the CDR3 reads TGTGCCAGCAGCCCCCGAGCGGGGGCCGTCCAAGAGACCCAGTACTTC.

This clonotype was detected ten times or more. The genes are TRBV7-3 and TRBJ2-2; D gene ambiguous. Trimming pared 0 bases from V and 4 bases from J, leaving 3 bases between. Germline V gene data show CDR1 as SGHTA and CDR2 as FQGTGA. The CDR3 has 13 amino acids. The CDR3 DNA is TGTGCCAGCAGCTTAACAGGCACCGGGGAGCTGTTTTTT. This codes for CASSLTGTGELFF.

The sample holds a few counts of this clonotype. The genes are TRBV14 and TRBJ1-1, with 9 bases identical to TRBD1. J was trimmed by 10 bases and V by 2 bases; bases with no gene match: 8. This CDR3 contains 14 residues. Germline CDR1 and CDR2: SGHDN and FVKESK. The CDR3 here is CASSQWDRVGVAFF. As DNA, the CDR3 is TGTGCCAGCAGCCAATGGGACAGGGTGGGAGTAGCTTTCTTT.

Comments on this clonotype: As the CDR3 is not closed by the conserved phenylalanine or tryptophan, this likely results from a read error. CDR3 coding DNA: TGCAGCGTTGGCCAGGAAAAGGGTTCACCCCTCCACTCT. It codes for CSVGQEKGSPLHS. The chain has TRBV29-1 and TRBJ1-6; D unclear. There are 13 residues in the CDR3. V lost 4 bases and J 9 bases, leaving 13 bases between the germline ends. Germline assignment: CDR1 SQVTM and CDR2 ANQGSEA.

This clonotype was picked up one time. The rearrangement joins TRBV7-3 to TRBJ2-5, with 7 positions matching TRBD1. The ends lost 4 bases at V and 5 bases at J; junction bases unmatched: 4. The germline V gene encodes CDR1 SGHTA and CDR2 FQGTGA. The CDR3 contains 13 residues. Here the CDR3 DNA reads TGTGCCAGCAGCTCCCAGGGGGATGAGACCCAGTACTTC. Translation gives CASSSQGDETQYF.

This clonotype was seen a handful of times. A much larger clone differs by one base, so this may be a read error. The chain couples TRBV20-1 to TRBJ2-3, with 8 bases lining up with TRBD2. Germline V gives CDR1 DFQATT, CDR2 SNEGSKA (reference sequence). The CDR3 length is 15 residues. CDR3 nucleotide sequence: TGCAGTACTAGATTGCTAGCGGGCAAAAACGATACGCAGTATTTT. Translating gives CSTRLLAGKNDTQYF.

There are a few counts of this clonotype. The J gene is TRBJ1-1, the V gene TRBV5-1; D unresolved. The CDR3 is made up of 11 amino acids. V was trimmed by 7 bases and J by 10 bases, leaving 14 bases between them. Germline CDR1 SGHRS, CDR2 YFSETQ. CDR3 coding DNA: TGCGCCAGCCGGCTAGTGGGCCGAGCTTTCTTT. Residues: CASRLVGRAFF.

This sequence joins TRBV7-2 and TRBJ1-1; D remains unclear. This CDR3 spans 14 amino acids. Trimming cost V 1 base and J 0 bases, with 6 bases left between them. Germline values: CDR1 SGHTA, CDR2 FQGNSA. CDR3 sequence reads: CASSLVSLNTEAFF. CDR3 DNA sequence: TGTGCCAGCAGCTTAGTTAGTTTGAACACTGAAGCTTTCTTT.

Points on this clonotype: This may stem from a read error, because a much larger clone lies one nucleotide away. V is TRBV12-3 or TRBV12-4 and J is TRBJ1-2; TRBD1 might be the D (5 bases). CDR3 size: 13 residues. V was pared by 3 bases and J by 4 bases, with 9 bases between. Here the CDR3 reads CASSFHGAYGYTF. The CDR3 coding sequence is TGTGCCAGCAGTTTCCACGGGGCCTATGGCTACACCTTC.

This clonotype was observed at least ten times. The genes are TRBV5-1 and TRBJ2-1; D may be TRBD1 (5 bases). This CDR3 contains 14 residues. Trimming took off 0 bases at V and 2 bases at J, with 6 bases between the two ends. Looked up from germline, CDR1 is SGHRS and CDR2 is YFSETQ. CDR3 coding DNA: TGCGCCAGCAGCTTGGAGGACACCTACAATGAGCAGTTCTTC. Its protein product is CASSLEDTYNEQFF.

The sample holds a few counts of this clonotype. This chain uses TRBV12-3 or TRBV12-4 with TRBJ1-5; D call uncertain. The CDR3 has 13 residues. V lost 4 bases and J 5 bases, leaving 9 bases between the germline ends. The CDR3 sequence: CASSSTTDQPQHF. The CDR3 DNA reads as TGTGCCAGCAGTTCCACGACCGATCAGCCCCAGCATTTT.